These 21 T cell receptor beta chains originate from one sample sequenced in a study of shared clonotypes between healthy human individuals. Terminally differentiated effector memory CD45RA+ cells were left out of the naive CD8 fraction, which was CD45RO-negative and positively selected for CCR7. Profiling relied on immunoSEQ multiplex PCR, and the TCRdb table lists in-frame clones only, not all of them. The data hold about 2.1 million clones, with roughly 91% observed a single time. Sequenced sample: naive CD8+ T cells from PBMCs. These TCRs come from a man aged 18 to 29 in good health. Some clones in this sample may be carry-over from other donors' samples.

The rearrangement uses TRBV7-9 and TRBJ1-2; D remains ambiguous. Germline V gene lookup returns CDR1 SEHNR and CDR2 FQNEAQ (reference sequence). V was pared by 3 bases and J by 1 base, with 12 bases between. The length of the CDR3 is 15 residues. CDR3 protein: CASSFPLGLNYGYTF. CDR3 coding DNA: TGTGCCAGCAGCTTCCCCCTGGGTCTTAACTATGGCTACACCTTC.

The gene calls are TRBV13 and TRBJ2-1; D uncertain. V lost 5 bases and J lost 12, with 11 bases in between. The germline gives CDR1 PRHDT, CDR2 FYEKMQ (reference sequence). The CDR3 consists of 11 residues. The CDR3 nucleotides are TGTGCCAGCAGCGACGGATCCCTGCAGTTCTTC. This encodes CASSDGSLQFF.

Comments on this clone: Other DNA variants within this sample encode the same CDR3. This sequence joins TRBV27 and TRBJ1-1; D not certain. Trimming left V 5 bases short and J 5 bases short, with 9 bases between. This CDR3 is built from 12 residues. Germline V gene lookup returns CDR1 MNHEY and CDR2 SMNVEV (reference sequence). The CDR3 spells CASSPGGTEAFF. CDR3 coding DNA: TGTGCCAGCAGTCCGGGTGGGACTGAAGCTTTCTTT.

A few counts support this clone. The chain uses TRBV25-1 and TRBJ1-1; a possible D gene is TRBD1 (6 bases). Germline V gives CDR1 MGHDK, CDR2 SYGVNS. This CDR3 contains 15 residues. Trimming removed 4 bases at V and 1 base at J, with 13 bases between. The CDR3 sequence: CASSGAQTGNTEAFF. The DNA for the CDR3 is TGTGCCAGCAGTGGAGCCCAGACAGGGAACACTGAAGCTTTCTTT.

The V call is TRBV28, the J call TRBJ1-5, with TRBD1 matching 7 bases. CDR3 length: 15 amino acids. Per germline, CDR1 MDHEN and CDR2 SYDVKM. J was trimmed by 4 bases and V by 1 base; bases with no gene match: 4. CDR3 region: CASSLYSGGNQPQHF. The CDR3 region has the DNA TGTGCCAGCAGTTTATACTCAGGGGGGAATCAGCCCCAGCATTTT.

This clone was detected once. V is TRBV15 and J is TRBJ2-3; 8 positions agree with TRBD1. The germline gives CDR1 LNHNV, CDR2 YYDKDF (reference sequence). Losses at the gene ends were 6 bases for V and 6 bases for J; bases not matched to a gene: 5. The CDR3 is made up of 13 amino acids. The CDR3 loop is CATRQQGVDTQYF. CDR3 DNA sequence: TGTGCCACCAGGCAACAGGGGGTGGATACGCAGTATTTT.

CDR3 sequence (DNA): TGTGCCAGCAGTGAACGGGACTGGAATGAGCAGTTCTTC. The encoded protein is CASSERDWNEQFF. The rearrangement joins TRBV27 to TRBJ2-1; D is possibly TRBD2 (6 bases). Germline loops: CDR1 MNHEY, CDR2 SMNVEV (reference sequence). The CDR3 consists of 13 residues. Between the trimmed V and J ends, which lost 5 bases and 7 bases, there was a span of 12 bases.

This chain links TRBV6-6 with TRBJ1-1; tentatively, D is TRBD1 (5 bases). This CDR3 region has 14 residues. With 2 bases removed from V and 5 bases from J, the gap between germline ends came to 12 bases. The germline V gene has CDR1 MNHNY and CDR2 SVGAGI (reference sequence). The CDR3 region is CASSYVRGGTEAFF. DNA for the CDR3: TGTGCCAGCAGTTACGTTAGGGGCGGGACTGAAGCTTTCTTT.

This clone showed up just once. The CDR3 nucleotides read TGTGCCAGCAGCGGAGGGACAGGGGGTCCCTTTGGAAACACCATATATTTT. Its protein is CASSGGTGGPFGNTIYF. The chain combines TRBV9 with TRBJ1-3; the match to TRBD1 covers 11 bases. V gave up 3 bases and J gave up 3 bases; unmatched junction bases: 8. The CDR3 totals 17 residues. Germline V gene sequence: CDR1 SGDLS, CDR2 YYNGEE.

This clone was recorded once. V is TRBV18 and J is TRBJ1-2; TRBD1 might be the D (5 bases). CDR3 length equals 13 residues. V lost 0 bases and J lost 4, with 6 bases in between. Germline V gene sequence: CDR1 KGHSH, CDR2 LQKENI. CDR3: CASSPPGTYGYTF. The CDR3 nucleotides are TGTGCCAGCTCACCACCAGGGACCTATGGCTACACCTTC.

The chain combines TRBV4-1 with TRBJ2-3, with TRBD1 identical over 10 bases. V shed 7 bases, J shed 1 base, and the junction held 5 bases outside the gene matches. Germline V CDR1 and CDR2: MGHRA, YSYEKL. The CDR3 is made up of 15 amino acids. This chain's CDR3 is CASTAGTGGTDTQYF. The CDR3, as DNA: TGCGCCAGCACCGCCGGGACAGGGGGCACAGATACGCAGTATTTT.

The rearrangement joins TRBV9 to TRBJ2-4; 8 nucleotides line up with TRBD1. Germline lookup yields CDR1 SGDLS and CDR2 YYNGEE. The CDR3 has 15 residues. The V and J ends lost 3 bases and 1 base, in that order; junction bases with no gene match: 3. CDR3 coding DNA: TGTGCCAGCAGCGAGACAGGGGTGGCCAAAAACATTCAGTACTTC. Translating it yields CASSETGVAKNIQYF.

V gene TRBV7-8 combines with J gene TRBJ2-1; TRBD2 matches at 10 bases. The CDR3 sequence is 17 residues long. Trimming took 4 bases from V and 9 from J; bases not matched to a gene: 15. Germline CDR1 reads SGHVS; CDR2 reads FQNEAQ. The CDR3 reads CASSSSRSGRALIEQFF. CDR3 DNA: TGTGCCAGCAGCTCTTCCAGGAGCGGGAGGGCCCTCATTGAGCAGTTCTTC.

This clone appeared a few times. This CDR3 is also generated by other DNA sequences in the sample. The rearrangement links TRBV7-9 to TRBJ2-7; 7 bases agree with TRBD1. The CDR3 length is 14 residues. Germline V gene sequence: CDR1 SEHNR, CDR2 FQNEAQ (reference sequence). The junction had 2 bases not matched to a gene; V was cut back by 1 base and J by 2 bases. CDR3 DNA sequence: TGTGCCAGCAGCTTAGTGGGGACAGCCTACGAGCAGTACTTC. It yields the protein CASSLVGTAYEQYF.

The chain combines TRBV11-2 with TRBJ2-1; 7 bases agree with TRBD2. The junction had 10 bases not matched to a gene; V was cut back by 5 bases and J by 6 bases. The CDR3 sequence is 15 residues long. Germline CDR1 and CDR2: SGHAT and FQNNGV. CDR3 bases: TGTGCCAGCAGCCCCCGGGGTAGCGGGTTCAATGAGCAGTTCTTC. Translation gives CASSPRGSGFNEQFF.

The genes are TRBV27 and TRBJ2-2; 8 bases line up with TRBD2. V gave up 1 base and J gave up 4 bases; unmatched junction bases: 11. Germline CDR1 is MNHEY and CDR2 is SMNVEV (reference sequence). The CDR3 spans 18 residues. In DNA form, the CDR3 reads TGTGCCAGCAGTTTATTGAGGAGTAGCGGGATAGGCACCGGGGAGCTGTTTTTT. It encodes CASSLLRSSGIGTGELFF.

CDR3 bases: TGTGCCAGCTCACCAATCCCGGGACAGGCCGGGTACAATGAGCAGTTCTTC. The encoded protein is CASSPIPGQAGYNEQFF. J is TRBJ2-1 and V is TRBV18; 8 nucleotides line up with TRBD1. This CDR3 is built from 17 residues. V gave up 2 bases and J gave up 4 bases; unmatched junction bases: 10. Germline CDR1 and CDR2: KGHSH and LQKENI. The complete variable domain, with remaining parts taken from reference TRBV18 and TRBJ2-1, reads NAGVMQNPRHLVRRRGQEARLRCSPMKGHSHVYWYRQLPEEGLKFMVYLQKENIIDESGMPKERFSAEFPKEGPSILRIQQVVRGDSAAYFCASSPIPGQAGYNEQFFGPGTRLTVL.

The V call is TRBV19, the J call TRBJ2-2, with 7 bases that match TRBD1. Germline V CDR1 and CDR2: LNHDA, SQIVND (reference sequence). The CDR3 length is 16 residues. The V and J ends lost 9 bases and 4 bases, in that order; junction bases with no gene match: 14. The CDR3 reads CASLRWADRVTGELFF. The CDR3 bases are TGTGCCAGCCTTCGTTGGGCAGACAGGGTCACCGGGGAGCTGTTTTTT.

The chain joins TRBV11-2 to TRBJ1-1; the D is unclear. This CDR3 comprises 15 residues. The germline V and J ends were trimmed by 5 bases and 5 bases, with 18 bases remaining between them. Germline V gene sequence: CDR1 SGHAT, CDR2 FQNNGV. CDR3 in amino acids: CASSGLSVGSTEAFF. DNA of the CDR3: TGTGCCAGCAGCGGCCTCTCGGTGGGCTCGACTGAAGCTTTCTTT.

The chain has TRBV19 and TRBJ1-5; D call uncertain. V lost 4 bases to trimming and J lost 4 bases, with 11 bases between them. The CDR3 has 14 residues. The germline V gene encodes CDR1 LNHDA and CDR2 SQIVND (reference sequence). CDR3 in DNA: TGTGCCAGTAGTAGGTTGGGTACGAATCAGCCCCAGCATTTT. As protein: CASSRLGTNQPQHF.

V usage is TRBV5-1 and J usage is TRBJ2-1, with D perhaps matching TRBD2 (6 bases). The CDR3 has 16 residues. Per germline, CDR1 SGHRS and CDR2 YFSETQ. Between the trimmed V and J ends, which lost 4 bases and 7 bases, there was a span of 21 bases. The CDR3 region is CASSRTDGGAGNEQFF. The CDR3 DNA reads as TGCGCCAGCAGCCGGACGGACGGCGGGGCAGGGAATGAGCAGTTCTTC. The whole variable domain, remainder taken from reference TRBV5-1 and TRBJ2-1, is KAGVTQTPRYLIKTRGQQVTLSCSPISGHRSVSWYQQTPGQGLQFLFEYFSETQRNKGNFPGRFSGRQFSNSRSEMNVSTLELGDSALYLCASSRTDGGAGNEQFFGPGTRLTVL.